The present T cell receptor (beta chain) was sequenced within a study of Ad26.COV2.S vaccination and SARS-CoV-2 variants. Trimming shortened V by 5 bases and J by 0 bases, and 11 bases separated the two germline ends. The CDR3 spans 15 residues. CDR1 is MDHEN, CDR2 SYDVKM, per germline. Only in-frame clones appear in the TCRdb table, and some are missing; sequencing was by immunoSEQ multiplex PCR. The profile shows 350,000 to 400,000 clones, approximately 89% of them singletons. Described treatment: 15 to 20 received Ad26.COV2.S at low or high dose, single or two shots; 5 received placebo; per-sample allocation not given. Sampling was done on day 63 after the first vaccine or placebo injection.

The sequences come from peripheral blood, collected in a trial of Ad26.COV2.S vaccine versus placebo. The chain is built from TRBV28 and TRBJ1-3; D ambiguous. This receptor was identified in a person aged 18-65 years who received the Ad26.COV2.S COVID-19 vaccine or a placebo. The CDR3 sequence is CASSPRVYSGNTIYF. As DNA, the CDR3 is TGTGCCAGCAGTCCTCGGGTCTACTCTGGAAACACCATATATTTT.